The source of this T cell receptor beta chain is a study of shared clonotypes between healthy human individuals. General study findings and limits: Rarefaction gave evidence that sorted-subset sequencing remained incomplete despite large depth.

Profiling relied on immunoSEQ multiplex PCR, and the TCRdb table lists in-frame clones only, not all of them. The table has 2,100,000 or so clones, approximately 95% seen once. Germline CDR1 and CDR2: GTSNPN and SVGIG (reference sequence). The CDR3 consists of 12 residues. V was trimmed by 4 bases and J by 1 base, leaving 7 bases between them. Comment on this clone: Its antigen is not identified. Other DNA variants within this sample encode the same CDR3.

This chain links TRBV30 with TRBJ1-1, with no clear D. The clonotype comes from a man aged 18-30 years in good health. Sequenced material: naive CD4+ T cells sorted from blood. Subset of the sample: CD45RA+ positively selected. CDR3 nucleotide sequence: TGTGCCTGGACCCGCCAGAACACTGAAGCTTTCTTT. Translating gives CAWTRQNTEAFF.